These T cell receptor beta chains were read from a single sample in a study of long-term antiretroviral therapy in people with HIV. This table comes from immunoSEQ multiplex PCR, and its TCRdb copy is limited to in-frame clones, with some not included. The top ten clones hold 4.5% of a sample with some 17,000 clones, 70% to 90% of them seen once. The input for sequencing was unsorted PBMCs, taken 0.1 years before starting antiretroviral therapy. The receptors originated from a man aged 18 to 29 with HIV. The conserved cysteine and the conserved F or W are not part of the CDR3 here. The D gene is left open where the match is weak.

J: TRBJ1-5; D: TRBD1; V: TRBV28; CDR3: ASNYQGASNQPQH
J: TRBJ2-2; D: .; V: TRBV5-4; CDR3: ASSFGTGELF
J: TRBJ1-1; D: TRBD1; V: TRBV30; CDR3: AWRQIPGTGNSNEAF
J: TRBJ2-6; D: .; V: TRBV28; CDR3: ASSLVPQGGANVLT
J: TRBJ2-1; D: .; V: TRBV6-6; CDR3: SLGGTYSYNEQF
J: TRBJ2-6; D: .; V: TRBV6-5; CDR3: ASRGSIGANVLT
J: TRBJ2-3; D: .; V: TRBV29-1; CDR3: SVDGTEDQGTDTQY
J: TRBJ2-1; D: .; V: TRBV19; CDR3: ASSIAGYNEQF
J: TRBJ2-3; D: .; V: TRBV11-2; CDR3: ASSLDRTSTDTQY
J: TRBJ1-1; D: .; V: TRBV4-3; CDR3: ASSQARVNTEAF
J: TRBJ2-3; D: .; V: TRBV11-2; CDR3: ASSTKRIGRNTDTQY
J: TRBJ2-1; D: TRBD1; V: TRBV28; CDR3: AITGTGGIYNEQF
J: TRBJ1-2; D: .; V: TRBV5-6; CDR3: ASSPAVDNGYGYT
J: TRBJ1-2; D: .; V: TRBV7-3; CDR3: ASSSSQGYGYT
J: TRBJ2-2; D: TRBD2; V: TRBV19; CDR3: ASSTLGGGGLAGAGGELF
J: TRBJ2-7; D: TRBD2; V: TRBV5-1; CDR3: ASSLQRSGGYEQY
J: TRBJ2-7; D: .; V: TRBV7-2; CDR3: ASRPPSNAGEQY
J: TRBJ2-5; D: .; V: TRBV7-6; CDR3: ASSLVSKRQETQY
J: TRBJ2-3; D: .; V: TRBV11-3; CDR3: ASSENIATDTQY
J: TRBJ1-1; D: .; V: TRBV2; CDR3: ASSVRVNTEAF
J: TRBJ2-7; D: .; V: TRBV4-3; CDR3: ASSQDRTSPHEQY
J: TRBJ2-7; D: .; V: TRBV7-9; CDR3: ASSSVGAYEQY
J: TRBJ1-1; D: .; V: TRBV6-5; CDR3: ASSLPGYRAF
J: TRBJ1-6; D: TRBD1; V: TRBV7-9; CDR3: ASSFWTGNNSPLH
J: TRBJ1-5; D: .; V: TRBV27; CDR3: ASSLEGVRGQPQH
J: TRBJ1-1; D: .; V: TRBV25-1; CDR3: ASSDRETEAF
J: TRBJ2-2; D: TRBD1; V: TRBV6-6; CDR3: ASRPGQGAPGELF
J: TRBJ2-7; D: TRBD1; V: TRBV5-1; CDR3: ASSLENRGEQY
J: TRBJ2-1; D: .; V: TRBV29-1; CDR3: SVEGGGGAYEQF
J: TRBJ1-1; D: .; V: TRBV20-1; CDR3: RARGTEAF
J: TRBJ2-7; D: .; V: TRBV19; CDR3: ASSIPGAGEQY
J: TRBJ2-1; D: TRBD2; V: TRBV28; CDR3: ASSFPIPGTSGRNEQF
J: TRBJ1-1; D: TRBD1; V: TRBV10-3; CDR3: AIRAMATGYTEAF
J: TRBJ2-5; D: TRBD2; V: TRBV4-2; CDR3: ASSQGGLAGAEETQY
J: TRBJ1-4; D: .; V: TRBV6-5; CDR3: ASSYSEGAANEKLF
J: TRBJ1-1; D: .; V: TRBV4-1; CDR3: ASSQDRELLPPEAF
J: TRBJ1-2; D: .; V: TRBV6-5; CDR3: ASTPSGYGYT
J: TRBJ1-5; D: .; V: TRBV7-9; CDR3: ASSLAGDEPQH
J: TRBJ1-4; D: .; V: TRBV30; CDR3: AWGQSTNEKLF
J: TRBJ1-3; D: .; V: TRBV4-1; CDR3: ASSQVMGAGHSGNTIY
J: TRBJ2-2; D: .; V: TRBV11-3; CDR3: ASSLAGSTGELF